A single sample gave rise to the 14 T cell receptor beta chains below, sequenced in a study of T-cell reconstitution after alpha-beta-depleted transplantation in children. Unique molecular identifiers were incorporated when the TCRbeta library was constructed. In TCRdb, the PCR reads were re-called with MiXCR into one record per CDR3 protein. The table includes under 750,000 distinct CDR3 sequences, 20% to 25% detected once. Sequencing used PBMCs, mostly from graft donor cells, obtained 360 days after TCRalphabeta/CD19-depleted stem cell transplant. Receptors originate from a boy under two years old who had a stem cell transplant for acute myeloid leukemia, so the T cells may come from the graft donor.

The sample holds many counts of this clonotype. This chain uses TRBV7-2 with TRBJ2-7; D is possibly TRBD2 (6 bases). Germline CDR1 and CDR2: SGHTA and FQGNSA. The CDR3 totals 13 residues. With 0 bases removed from V and 7 bases from J, the gap between germline ends came to 10 bases. The DNA for the CDR3 is TGTGCCAGCAGCTTAGCGCGGGAAGGGGAGCAGTACTTC. Its protein product is CASSLAREGEQYF.

The rearrangement joins TRBV20-1 to TRBJ2-1, with D maybe TRBD2 (6 bases). The CDR3 extends over 20 amino acids. V dropped 0 bases and J dropped 3 bases, with 27 bases sitting between them. CDR1 and CDR2 (germline): DFQATT, SNEGSKA (reference sequence). In nucleotides, the CDR3 is TGCAGTGCTAGAGATCTTCGGGATCCTGAGGGATGGGGGGTCTACAATGAGCAGTTCTTC. Its translation: CSARDLRDPEGWGVYNEQFF.

The chain recombines TRBV20-1 with TRBJ2-1, with D unclear. The CDR3 covers 15 residues. Trimming stripped 3 bases from V and 0 bases from J, with 12 bases between. Germline CDR1 reads DFQATT; CDR2 reads SNEGSKA (reference sequence). The chain's CDR3 is CSARRLRYSYNEQFF. The CDR3 DNA sequence: TGCAGTGCTAGGAGGCTCAGATACTCCTACAATGAGCAGTTCTTC.

This clonotype has more than one count but fewer than ten. V gene TRBV28 combines with J gene TRBJ2-3; D call uncertain. V lost 5 bases to trimming and J lost 1 base, with 13 bases between them. The CDR3 contains 15 residues. Germline lookup yields CDR1 MDHEN and CDR2 SYDVKM. CDR3 DNA sequence: TGTGCCAGCAGTATAGCTGGTGTTCGCACAGATACGCAGTATTTT. It yields the protein CASSIAGVRTDTQYF.

This clonotype has just one count. A much larger clone is a single base away; this may be a read error. Likely a read error: the CDR3 ends without its conserved phenylalanine or tryptophan. The chain couples TRBV6-5 to TRBJ1-2; tentatively, D is TRBD1 (5 bases). The ends were cut back, 5 bases at V and 5 bases at J, with 9 bases in the middle. The CDR3 runs to 12 residues. Germline assignment: CDR1 MNHEY and CDR2 SVGAGI. The DNA for the CDR3 is TGTGCCAGCAGTGGGGGGTTTTATGGCTACACCATC. Translated, it gives CASSGGFYGYTI.

This clonotype was seen more than once but under ten times. The chain carries TRBV20-1 and TRBJ1-5, with D tentatively TRBD1 (6 bases). The germline V gene encodes CDR1 DFQATT and CDR2 SNEGSKA (reference sequence). V was pared by 5 bases and J by 2 bases, with 13 bases between. There are 14 residues in the CDR3. CDR3 protein: CSALGGRGNQPQHF. CDR3 sequence (DNA): TGCAGTGCTCTAGGGGGTCGTGGCAATCAGCCCCAGCATTTT.

In its sample, this clonotype was seen many times. The V call is TRBV15, the J call TRBJ1-3; no reliable D call. V gave up 1 base and J gave up 2 bases, with 12 bases separating them. CDR1 is LNHNV, CDR2 YYDKDF, per germline (reference sequence). The CDR3 is 16 residues long. The chain's CDR3 is CATSRAPRETGNTIYF. CDR3 coding DNA: TGTGCCACCAGCAGAGCCCCGCGGGAGACTGGAAACACCATATATTTT.

This clonotype was recorded at least ten times. The chain combines TRBV29-1 with TRBJ2-3, with TRBD2 matching 9 bases. The CDR3 contains 16 residues. The V and J ends lost 3 bases and 2 bases, in that order; junction bases with no gene match: 9. Germline-derived CDR1 and CDR2 are SQVTM and ANQGSEA. Here the CDR3 DNA reads TGCAGCGTTGATTGGAAGCGGGGGGTAAACACAGATACGCAGTATTTT. Its translation is CSVDWKRGVNTDTQYF.

This clonotype was seen only a few times. The gene calls are TRBV7-9 and TRBJ2-5; no clear D. Trimming pared 8 bases from V and 3 bases from J, leaving 13 bases between. Germline CDR1 SEHNR, CDR2 FQNEAQ (reference sequence). The CDR3 sequence is 13 residues long. The CDR3 DNA reads TGTGCCAGCTTCGTAGGCCTGGAAGAGACCCAGTACTTC. It specifies CASFVGLEETQYF.

The V gene is TRBV6-1, the J gene TRBJ1-3, with D unresolved. From germline, CDR1 is MNHNS and CDR2 SASEGT. The V gene lost 6 bases and the J gene lost 4 bases, with 13 bases spanning the gap. This CDR3 comprises 14 residues. CDR3 nucleotide sequence: TGTGCCAGCAGACCATTCGAATCCGGAAACACCATATATTTT. Its protein is CASRPFESGNTIYF.

This chain uses TRBV14 with TRBJ2-3, with 9 bases identical to TRBD1. Trimming took 4 bases from V and 3 from J; bases not matched to a gene: 8. The germline V gene has CDR1 SGHDN and CDR2 FVKESK. The CDR3 sequence is 16 residues long. The CDR3 coding sequence is TGTGCCAGCAGCCCTTCTGGGACAGGGCGAACAGATACGCAGTATTTT. Amino acid sequence: CASSPSGTGRTDTQYF.

This clonotype was observed many times. V usage is TRBV2 and J usage is TRBJ2-2, with D hard to call. The length of the CDR3 is 14 residues. V lost 3 bases, J lost 1 base, and 6 bases lay in between. CDR1 and CDR2 (germline): SNHLY, FYNNEI. The CDR3 DNA reads TGTGCCAGCAGTGAGTACAGGAACACCGGGGAGCTGTTTTTT. Its protein is CASSEYRNTGELFF.

The chain employs TRBV20-1 and TRBJ1-1; no clear D. The germline V and J ends were trimmed by 7 bases and 2 bases, with 11 bases remaining between them. Germline assignment: CDR1 DFQATT and CDR2 SNEGSKA (reference sequence). This CDR3 spans 12 amino acids. The CDR3 sequence is CSVRQPNTEAFF. CDR3 in DNA: TGCAGTGTGAGGCAGCCAAACACTGAAGCTTTCTTT.

This clonotype came up many times. The chain is built from TRBV28 and TRBJ1-4; D is unclear. Germline V CDR1 and CDR2: MDHEN, SYDVKM. The CDR3 consists of 15 residues. V lost 5 bases to trimming and J lost 5 bases, with 15 bases between them. The CDR3: CASSPPRSGNEKLFF. CDR3 sequence (DNA): TGTGCCAGCAGTCCCCCCCGGAGCGGGAATGAAAAACTGTTTTTT. Full variable domain (missing parts from reference TRBV28 and TRBJ1-4): DVKVTQSSRYLVKRTGEKVFLECVQDMDHENMFWYRQDPGLGLRLIYFSYDVKMKEKGDIPEGYSVSREKKERFSLILESASTNQTSMYLCASSPPRSGNEKLFFGSGTQLSVL.